This TCR beta chain was captured in a study of blood T cell repertoires in COVID-19. A Seattle source enrolled patients during active infection and followed them longitudinally. Measured with immunoSEQ multiplex PCR; TCRdb has only the in-frame clones, and not every one. The profile shows roughly 480,000 clones, approximately 92% of them singletons. The CDR3 has 13 amino acids. The V and J ends lost 10 bases and 6 bases respectively, with 13 bases between them. Germline V gene sequence: CDR1 MNHEY, CDR2 SVGAGI. This chain uses TRBV6-5 with TRBJ1-6, with a possible D match to TRBD1 (5 bases). This receptor was identified in a man between 18 and 29 years old with COVID-19, enrolled during active disease. Sequencing used peripheral blood. CDR3 residues: CAIQDGFNSPLHF. CDR3 nucleotide sequence: TGTGCCATACAGGACGGATTTAATTCACCCCTCCACTTT.